This T cell receptor (beta chain) was identified in a study of CD8 T cells in ankylosing spondylitis. Study-level findings and limits: Several highly homologous variants made up a TCR beta motif that seemed to typify ankylosing spondylitis blood. Earlier literature documents some of the motif variants in reactive arthritis synovial fluid and blood. Matched ankylosing spondylitis synovial fluid reportedly contained a significantly enriched population of disease-linked clones.

The germline V gene encodes CDR1 SGDLS and CDR2 YYNGEE. The CDR3 sequence is 15 residues long. Trimming removed 0 bases from V and 8 bases from J, with 18 bases in between. This clonotype turned up a few times. Its specificity is not known. Researchers built TCR beta libraries using quantitative 5'-RACE with molecular barcodes. TCRdb passed the 5' RACE reads through MiXCR, listing each CDR3 protein once. The table lists a few hundred thousand distinct CDR3 sequences, approximately 20% of them singletons. The chain carries TRBV9 and TRBJ2-7, with D possibly TRBD1 on 6 matching bases. The receptor was derived from a male donor with ankylosing spondylitis. Sequences were obtained from blood, either unsorted or a sorted T cell fraction (not recorded which). The CDR3 DNA reads TGTGCCAGCAGCGTAGGGGGGCAGGGGACGATGAAGCAGTACTTC. Its translation: CASSVGGQGTMKQYF.